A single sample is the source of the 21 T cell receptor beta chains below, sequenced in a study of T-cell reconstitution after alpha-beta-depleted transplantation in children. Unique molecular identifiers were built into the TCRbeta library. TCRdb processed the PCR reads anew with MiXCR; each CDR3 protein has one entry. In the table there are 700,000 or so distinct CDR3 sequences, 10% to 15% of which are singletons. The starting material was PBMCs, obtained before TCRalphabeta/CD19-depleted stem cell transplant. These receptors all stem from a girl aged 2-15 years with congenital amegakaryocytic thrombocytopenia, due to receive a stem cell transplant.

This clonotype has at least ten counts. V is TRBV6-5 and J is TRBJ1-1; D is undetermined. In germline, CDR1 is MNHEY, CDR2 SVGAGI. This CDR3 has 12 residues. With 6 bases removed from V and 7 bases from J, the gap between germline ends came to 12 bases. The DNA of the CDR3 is TGTGCCAGCAGGGACGTGGCAGGTGAAGCTTTCTTT. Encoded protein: CASRDVAGEAFF.

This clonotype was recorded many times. The CDR3 region is CSASDSWGGRTEAFF. The CDR3 nucleotides read TGCAGTGCTAGTGACTCCTGGGGGGGCCGGACTGAAGCTTTCTTT. V is TRBV20-1 and J is TRBJ1-1, with a tentative D call TRBD1 (6 bases). V lost 3 bases to trimming and J lost 5 bases, with 19 bases between them. From germline, CDR1 is DFQATT and CDR2 SNEGSKA (reference sequence). This CDR3 spans 15 amino acids.

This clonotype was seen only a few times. DNA for the CDR3: TGTGCCAGCGCCCATTCCTCCAGTCAGCAGCCCCAGCATTTT. It translates to CASAHSSSQQPQHF. The rearrangement uses TRBV27 and TRBJ1-5; no clear D gene. The CDR3 has 14 amino acids. Trimming left V 8 bases short and J 7 bases short, with 18 bases between. Germline V gives CDR1 MNHEY, CDR2 SMNVEV (reference sequence).

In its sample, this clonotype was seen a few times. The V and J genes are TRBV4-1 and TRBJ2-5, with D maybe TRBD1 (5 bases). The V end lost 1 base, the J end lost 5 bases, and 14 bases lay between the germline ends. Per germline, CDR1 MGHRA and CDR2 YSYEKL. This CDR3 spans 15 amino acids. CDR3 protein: CASSQGGLGRETQYF. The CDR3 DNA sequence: TGCGCCAGCAGCCAAGGGGGCTTAGGCCGCGAGACCCAGTACTTC.

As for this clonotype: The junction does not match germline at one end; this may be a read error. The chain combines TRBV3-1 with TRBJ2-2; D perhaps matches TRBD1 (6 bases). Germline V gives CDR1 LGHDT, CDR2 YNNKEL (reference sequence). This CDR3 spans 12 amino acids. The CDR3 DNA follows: TGTCCCAGCAGCCACAGGGCCGGGGAGCTGTTTTTT. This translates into CPSSHRAGELFF.

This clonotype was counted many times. The CDR3 DNA sequence: TGTGCCAGCAGCGTAGGTTTTTTGGACAGGGGTACCGGGGAGCTGTTTTTT. It translates to CASSVGFLDRGTGELFF. The chain combines TRBV9 with TRBJ2-2; TRBD1 aligns across 9 bases. With 0 bases clipped from V and 5 bases from J, the junction kept 8 bases outside the gene matches. From germline, CDR1 is SGDLS and CDR2 YYNGEE. The CDR3 length is 17 residues.

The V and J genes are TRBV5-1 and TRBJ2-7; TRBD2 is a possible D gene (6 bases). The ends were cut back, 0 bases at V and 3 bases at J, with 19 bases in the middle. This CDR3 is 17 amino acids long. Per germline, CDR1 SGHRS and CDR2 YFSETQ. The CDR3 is CASSLANGEAPVYEQYF. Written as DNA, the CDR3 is TGCGCCAGCAGCTTGGCCAACGGGGAGGCACCGGTCTACGAGCAGTACTTC.

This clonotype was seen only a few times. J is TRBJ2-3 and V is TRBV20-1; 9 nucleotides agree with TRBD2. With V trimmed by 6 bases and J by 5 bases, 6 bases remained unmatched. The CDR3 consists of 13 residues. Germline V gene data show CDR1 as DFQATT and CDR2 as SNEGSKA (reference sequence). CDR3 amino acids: CSAPSGTGDTQYF. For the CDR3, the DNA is TGCAGTGCCCCTAGCGGGACGGGAGATACGCAGTATTTT.

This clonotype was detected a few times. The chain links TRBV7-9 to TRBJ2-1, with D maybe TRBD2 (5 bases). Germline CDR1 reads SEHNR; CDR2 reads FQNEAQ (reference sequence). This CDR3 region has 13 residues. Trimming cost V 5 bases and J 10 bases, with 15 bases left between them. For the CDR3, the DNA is TGTGCCAGCAGCATTGGACTGGCCGGCGAGCAGTTCTTC. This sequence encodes CASSIGLAGEQFF. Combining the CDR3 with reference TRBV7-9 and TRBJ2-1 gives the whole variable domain DTGVSQNPRHKITKRGQNVTFRCDPISEHNRLYWYRQTLGQGPEFLTYFQNEAQLEKSRLLSDRFSAERPKGSFSTLEIQRTEQGDSAMYLCASSIGLAGEQFFGPGTRLTVL.

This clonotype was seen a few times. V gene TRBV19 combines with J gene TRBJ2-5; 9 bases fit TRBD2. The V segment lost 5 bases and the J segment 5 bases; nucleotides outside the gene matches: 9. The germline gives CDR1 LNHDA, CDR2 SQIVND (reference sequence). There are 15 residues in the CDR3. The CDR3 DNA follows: TGTGCCAGTAGTCCTACCGGACTAGCGATCGAGACCCAGTACTTC. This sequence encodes CASSPTGLAIETQYF.

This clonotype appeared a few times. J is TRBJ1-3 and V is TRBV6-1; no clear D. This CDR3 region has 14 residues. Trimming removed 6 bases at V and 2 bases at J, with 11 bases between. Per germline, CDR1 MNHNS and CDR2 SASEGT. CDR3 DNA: TGTGCCAGCAGGCTACGCACCGCTGGAAACACCATATATTTT. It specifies CASRLRTAGNTIYF.

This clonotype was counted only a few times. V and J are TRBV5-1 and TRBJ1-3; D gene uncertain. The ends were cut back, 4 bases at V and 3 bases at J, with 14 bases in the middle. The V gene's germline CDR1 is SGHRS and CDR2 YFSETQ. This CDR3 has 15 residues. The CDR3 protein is CASSPYGEVGNTIYF. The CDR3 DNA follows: TGCGCCAGCAGCCCCTATGGGGAAGTTGGAAACACCATATATTTT. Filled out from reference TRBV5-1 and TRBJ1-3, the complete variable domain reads KAGVTQTPRYLIKTRGQQVTLSCSPISGHRSVSWYQQTPGQGLQFLFEYFSETQRNKGNFPGRFSGRQFSNSRSEMNVSTLELGDSALYLCASSPYGEVGNTIYFGEGSWLTVV.

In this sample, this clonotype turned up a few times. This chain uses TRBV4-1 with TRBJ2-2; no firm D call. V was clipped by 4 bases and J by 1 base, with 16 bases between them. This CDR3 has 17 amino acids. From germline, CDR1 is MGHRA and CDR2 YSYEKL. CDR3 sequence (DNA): TGCGCCAGCAGCCCGGATAAGAGAGTTGGGAACACCGGGGAGCTGTTTTTT. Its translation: CASSPDKRVGNTGELFF.

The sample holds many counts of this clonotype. The CDR3 region has the DNA TGCAGTGCTAGAGAGGTTACAGCGGGAGAAACAGATACGCAGTATTTT. This gives the protein CSAREVTAGETDTQYF. The V and J genes are TRBV20-1 and TRBJ2-3; 8 bases agree with TRBD2. Germline CDR1 DFQATT, CDR2 SNEGSKA (reference sequence). V was clipped by 0 bases and J by 3 bases; unmatched bases: 8. The CDR3 has 16 amino acids.

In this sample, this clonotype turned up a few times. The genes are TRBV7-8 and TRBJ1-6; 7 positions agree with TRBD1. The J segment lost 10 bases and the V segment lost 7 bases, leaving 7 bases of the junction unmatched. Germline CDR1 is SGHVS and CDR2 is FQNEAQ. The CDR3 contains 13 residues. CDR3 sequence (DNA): TGTGCCAGCAACAAAAGACAGGGATCACCCCTCCACTTT. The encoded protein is CASNKRQGSPLHF.

CDR3 bases: TGCGCCAGCAGCCTACCTAGGACTAGCGGAAAGGGCGATGAGCAGTTCTTC. This gives the protein CASSLPRTSGKGDEQFF. The chain combines TRBV5-1 with TRBJ2-1; TRBD2 matches 10 bases. Trimming took 4 bases from V and 8 from J; bases not matched to a gene: 15. The germline gives CDR1 SGHRS, CDR2 YFSETQ. This CDR3 is 17 amino acids long.

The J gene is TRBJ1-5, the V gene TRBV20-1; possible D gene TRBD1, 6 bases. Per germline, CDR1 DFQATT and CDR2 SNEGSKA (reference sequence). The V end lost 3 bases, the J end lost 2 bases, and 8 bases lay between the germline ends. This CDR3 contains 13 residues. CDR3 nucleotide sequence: TGCAGTGCTAGCAGGGGTGGCAATCAGCCCCAGCATTTT. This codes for CSASRGGNQPQHF.

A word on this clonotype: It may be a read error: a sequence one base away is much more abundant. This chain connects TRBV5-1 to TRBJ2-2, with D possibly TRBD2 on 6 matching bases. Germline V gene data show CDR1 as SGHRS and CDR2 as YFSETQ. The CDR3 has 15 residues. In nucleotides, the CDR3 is TGCGCCAGCAGCTTCAGCGGACCGAACACCGGGGGGCTGTTTTTT. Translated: CASSFSGPNTGGLFF. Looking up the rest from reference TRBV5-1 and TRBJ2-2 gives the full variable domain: KAGVTQTPRYLIKTRGQQVTLSCSPISGHRSVSWYQQTPGQGLQFLFEYFSETQRNKGNFPGRFSGRQFSNSRSEMNVSTLELGDSALYLCASSFSGPNTGGLFFGEGSRLTVL.

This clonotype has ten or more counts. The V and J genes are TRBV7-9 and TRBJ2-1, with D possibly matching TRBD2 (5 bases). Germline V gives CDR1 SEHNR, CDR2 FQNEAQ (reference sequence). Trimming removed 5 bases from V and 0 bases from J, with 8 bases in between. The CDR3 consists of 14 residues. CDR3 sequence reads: CASSGGYSYNEQFF. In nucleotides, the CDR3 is TGTGCCAGCAGCGGAGGATACTCCTACAATGAGCAGTTCTTC. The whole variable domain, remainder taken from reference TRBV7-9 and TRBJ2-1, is DTGVSQNPRHKITKRGQNVTFRCDPISEHNRLYWYRQTLGQGPEFLTYFQNEAQLEKSRLLSDRFSAERPKGSFSTLEIQRTEQGDSAMYLCASSGGYSYNEQFFGPGTRLTVL.

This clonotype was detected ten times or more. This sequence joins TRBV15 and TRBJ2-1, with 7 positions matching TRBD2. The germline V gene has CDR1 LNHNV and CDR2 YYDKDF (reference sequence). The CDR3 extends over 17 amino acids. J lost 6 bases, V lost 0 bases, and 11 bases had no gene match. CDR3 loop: CATSRDGAGAFLNEQFF. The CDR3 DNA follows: TGTGCCACCAGCAGAGATGGTGCGGGAGCCTTCCTCAATGAGCAGTTCTTC. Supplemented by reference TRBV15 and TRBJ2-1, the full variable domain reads DAMVIQNPRYQVTQFGKPVTLSCSQTLNHNVMYWYQQKSSQAPKLLFHYYDKDFNNEADTPDNFQSRRPNTSFCFLDIRSPGLGDTAMYLCATSRDGAGAFLNEQFFGPGTRLTVL.

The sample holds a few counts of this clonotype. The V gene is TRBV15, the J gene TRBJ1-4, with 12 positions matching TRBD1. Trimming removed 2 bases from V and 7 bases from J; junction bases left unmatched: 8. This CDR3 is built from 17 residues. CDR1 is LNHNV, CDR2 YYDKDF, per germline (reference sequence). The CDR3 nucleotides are TGTGCCACCAGCAGACCGGGACAGGGGGCCGTGAGTGAAAAACTGTTTTTT. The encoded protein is CATSRPGQGAVSEKLFF. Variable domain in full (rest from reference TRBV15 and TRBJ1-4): DAMVIQNPRYQVTQFGKPVTLSCSQTLNHNVMYWYQQKSSQAPKLLFHYYDKDFNNEADTPDNFQSRRPNTSFCFLDIRSPGLGDTAMYLCATSRPGQGAVSEKLFFGSGTQLSVL.